These 2 T cell receptor beta chains were sequenced from one sample in a study of CD8+ T cells in alopecia areata. Stated treatment: oral pan-JAK inhibitor, 5-10 mg twice daily. Sequencing used cDNA as its template, made by extracting RNA and reverse transcribing it. The assay was immunoSEQ multiplex PCR, and TCRdb's table has in-frame clones only and misses some. The sample shows fewer than 250,000 clones, less than 45% of them seen only once. The source material was CD4+ T cells sorted from blood, sampled at approximately week 30, from a patient treated with tofacitinib. Receptors originate from a human donor with alopecia areata.

This chain connects TRBV30 to TRBJ2-7; 8 bases are shared with TRBD2. The CDR3 is 14 residues long. Looked up from germline, CDR1 is GTSNPN and CDR2 is SVGIG (reference sequence). V was clipped by 6 bases and J by 0 bases; unmatched bases: 7. CDR3: CACFSGAPSYEQYF. The CDR3 region has the DNA TGTGCCTGTTTTAGCGGGGCCCCCTCCTACGAGCAGTACTTC.

This clone turned up a few times. The J gene is TRBJ2-1, the V gene TRBV6-1; tentatively, D is TRBD1 or TRBD2 (5 bases each). V shed 7 bases and J shed 13 bases, with 26 bases lying between them. Germline V gene lookup returns CDR1 MNHNS and CDR2 SASEGT. This CDR3 region has 15 residues. CDR3 sequence (DNA): TGTGCCAGCAAGGTTAGCATTGGGACCACAAATTCCCAGTTCTTC. The encoded protein is CASKVSIGTTNSQFF.